This T cell receptor beta chain was identified during a study of T cells in Graves' hyperthyroidism and ophthalmopathy. Regarding the study as a whole: The model forecast ophthalmopathy, anticipating it by a median roughly 6.3 months before onset.

From germline, CDR1 is DFQATT and CDR2 SNEGSKA (reference sequence). V was pared by 2 bases and J by 2 bases, with 16 bases between. CDR3 length: 16 residues. This clonotype was counted many times. Its specificity is unknown. Template material for amplifying TCR beta CDR3 regions consisted of RNA transcripts. RT-PCR in the first round (using the HTBI primer set) targeted the TCR CDR3. TCRdb recomputed calls from the multiplex PCR reads with MiXCR, one row per CDR3 protein. The sample holds about 600,000 distinct CDR3 sequences, 16% seen once. The cohort's ophthalmopathy patients, a group with duration under 3 months, had a Clinical Activity Score of at least 3 and a NOSPECS grade of at least 4. Patients were excluded for uncontrolled infection, other autoimmune disease, pregnancy or lactation. Orbital computed tomography, thyroid ultrasound, serum thyroxine and TRAb, and clinical symptoms together informed the diagnoses.

The chain joins TRBV20-1 to TRBJ2-1; D may be TRBD1 (5 bases). Material for sequencing was blood. This clonotype was obtained from a woman in her 40s with Graves' ophthalmopathy. The CDR3 coding sequence is TGCAGTGCTAGACTTGGGGCCGACCCGGCCTACAATGAGCAGTTCTTC. It yields the protein CSARLGADPAYNEQFF.